The 15 T cell receptor beta chains in this list originate from one sample, sequenced in a study of naive and memory T cell subsets (dated by TCRdb to about 2017). Receptors were amplified or captured by UMI-ligation and nested PCR. These reads were obtained on an Illumina MiSeq. The ligated cDNA was amplified by four rounds of PCR, in which nested alpha and beta constant region primers were used together with the SP2 primer. TCRdb cleaned the public reads at Q25 with fastp, built clones with MiXCR and kept in-frame beta chains. Every CDR3 protein is listed once, alongside the most common genes and DNA of its rows. This sample has around 31,000 distinct CDR3 sequences in its table, and approximately 6.7% of those were observed once. Together, the top ten hold roughly 3.2% of the sample. The treatment or condition label of this sample denotes: skin biopsy from PPD injection site in Mantoux-positive individual. The study described a robust, sensitive protocol for amplifying, sequencing and analyzing TCRs, using 3' ligation of a UMI-containing oligonucleotide to TCR cDNA.

The specimen comprised skin, sampled from a tuberculin skin test site. These receptors all come from an adult in good health.

This clonotype has at least ten counts. The chain has TRBV7-3 and TRBJ2-3; unclear D gene. Trimming shortened V by 1 base and J by 1 base, and 6 bases separated the two germline ends. The CDR3 runs 14 residues. Germline CDR1 SGHTA, CDR2 FQGTGA. CDR3 sequence: CASSLMAGTDTQYF. CDR3 bases: TGTGCCAGCAGCTTAATGGCTGGCACAGATACGCAGTATTTT.

The sample holds many counts of this clonotype. The rearrangement joins TRBV20-1 to TRBJ2-7; TRBD2 matches at 8 bases. Trimming at V came to 3 bases and at J to 2 bases, leaving 3 bases not matched to a gene. In germline, CDR1 is DFQATT, CDR2 SNEGSKA (reference sequence). This CDR3 spans 13 amino acids. The CDR3 protein is CSASSGLAYEQYF. Written as DNA, the CDR3 is TGCAGTGCTAGCTCGGGACTAGCCTACGAGCAGTACTTC.

There are many counts of this clonotype. The chain has TRBV5-1 and TRBJ2-2; D call uncertain. CDR1 and CDR2 from the germline V gene are SGHRS and YFSETQ. The CDR3 sequence is 13 residues long. Trimming left V 0 bases short and J 6 bases short, with 6 bases between. CDR3 sequence: CASSLVLAGELFF. CDR3 DNA: TGCGCCAGCAGCTTGGTGTTGGCCGGGGAGCTGTTTTTT. Complete variable domain (other parts from reference TRBV5-1 and TRBJ2-2): KAGVTQTPRYLIKTRGQQVTLSCSPISGHRSVSWYQQTPGQGLQFLFEYFSETQRNKGNFPGRFSGRQFSNSRSEMNVSTLELGDSALYLCASSLVLAGELFFGEGSRLTVL.

This chain joins TRBV7-8 and TRBJ2-5, with 10 bases aligning to TRBD2. Germline CDR1 is SGHVS and CDR2 is FQNEAQ. The CDR3 totals 15 residues. Trimming cost V 5 bases and J 1 base; bases outside gene matches: 4. The DNA of the CDR3 is TGTGCCAGCAGCCCAGGACTAGCGGTCCAAGAGACCCAGTACTTC. It translates to CASSPGLAVQETQYF. Together with reference TRBV7-8 and TRBJ2-5, the CDR3 gives the full variable domain: GAGVSQSPRYKVAKRGQDVALRCDPISGHVSLFWYQQALGQGPEFLTYFQNEAQLDKSGLPSDRFFAERPEGSVSTLKIQRTQQEDSAVYLCASSPGLAVQETQYFGPGTRLLVL.

This clonotype was detected many times. The rearrangement links TRBV6-5 to TRBJ1-6; D not resolved. CDR1 and CDR2 from the germline V gene are MNHEY and SVGAGI. The CDR3 is 16 residues long. With 5 bases removed from V and 8 bases from J, the gap between germline ends came to 19 bases. CDR3 DNA sequence: TGTGCCAGCAGTCCACCTAACCAGCCTCGGTATTCACCCCTCCACTTT. It specifies CASSPPNQPRYSPLHF.

This clonotype was seen at least ten times. The CDR3 loop is CASSERASGGHSSYNEQFF. CDR3 bases: TGTGCCAGCAGTGAACGGGCTAGCGGGGGCCATAGCTCCTACAATGAGCAGTTCTTC. The rearrangement uses TRBV6-1 and TRBJ2-1; 10 positions agree with TRBD2. With 2 bases clipped from V and 0 bases from J, the junction kept 10 bases outside the gene matches. Germline V gives CDR1 MNHNS, CDR2 SASEGT. The CDR3 contains 19 residues.

As regards this clonotype: The junction departs from the called germline gene at one end, perhaps through a read error. The CDR3 DNA reads as TGCACCAGCAGCTTGGGACCGGGGGGGAATGAGCAGTTCTTC. Residues: CTSSLGPGGNEQFF. V gene TRBV5-1 combines with J gene TRBJ2-1; 8 nucleotides match TRBD2. CDR1 is SGHRS and CDR2 is YFSETQ in the germline V gene. CDR3 size: 14 residues.

This clonotype was detected many times. V gene TRBV7-2 combines with J gene TRBJ2-3; D is perhaps TRBD2 (7 bases). This CDR3 is built from 16 residues. V was trimmed by 6 bases and J by 2 bases, leaving 18 bases between them. The V gene's germline CDR1 is SGHTA and CDR2 FQGNSA. CDR3 in amino acids: CASRFRGGRSTDTQYF. The CDR3 bases are TGTGCCAGCAGATTTAGGGGGGGCAGGTCCACAGATACGCAGTATTTT.

Many counts were recorded for this clonotype. The chain combines TRBV6-2 or TRBV6-3 with TRBJ2-1; 11 bases match TRBD2. The CDR3 is 17 amino acids. With 2 bases clipped from V and 5 bases from J, the junction kept 8 bases outside the gene matches. CDR1 is MNHEY, CDR2 SVGEGT, per germline. CDR3 protein: CASSYTISGGAHNEQFF. In nucleotides, the CDR3 is TGTGCCAGCAGTTACACGATTAGCGGGGGGGCACACAATGAGCAGTTCTTC.

This clonotype was seen a few times. The rearrangement links TRBV5-5 to TRBJ2-2, with D maybe TRBD1 (5 bases). The V end was cut by 3 bases, the J end by 3 bases, with 15 bases between. The CDR3 is 16 amino acids. In germline, CDR1 is SGHKS, CDR2 YYEKEE (reference sequence). CDR3: CASSSQVGLDTGELFF. CDR3 DNA sequence: TGTGCCAGCAGCTCACAGGTGGGCCTGGACACCGGGGAGCTGTTTTTT.

This clonotype was recorded many times. The J gene is TRBJ1-4, the V gene TRBV20-1, with a tentative D call TRBD1 (5 bases). CDR3 length: 13 amino acids. Trimming shortened V by 6 bases and J by 6 bases, and 14 bases separated the two germline ends. The germline V gene has CDR1 DFQATT and CDR2 SNEGSKA (reference sequence). CDR3 nucleotides: TGCAGTGCCTCACCGGGGGGTGATGAAAAACTGTTTTTT. This gives the protein CSASPGGDEKLFF.

This clonotype was recorded at least ten times. The V gene is TRBV10-2, the J gene TRBJ2-7; D possibly corresponds to TRBD2 (5 bases). This CDR3 region has 18 residues. The germline CDR1 and CDR2 sequences are WSHSY and SAAADI. Trimming stripped 7 bases from V and 6 bases from J, with 31 bases between. The CDR3 DNA follows: TGCGCCAGCACCTCCCGGTCGTTCGGACTTACTTTCATGGGCGAGCAGTACTTC. This encodes CASTSRSFGLTFMGEQYF.

The gene calls are TRBV15 and TRBJ1-2; perhaps TRBD1 as D (6 bases). V was cut by 0 bases and J by 8 bases, with 16 bases left in between. The germline V gene has CDR1 LNHNV and CDR2 YYDKDF (reference sequence). CDR3 length equals 15 residues. Here the CDR3 DNA reads TGTGCCACCAGCAGAGAAAGAAGGACAGTCTGGGGCTACACCTTC. Its translation: CATSRERRTVWGYTF.

In this sample, this clonotype turned up a few times. The V gene is TRBV20-1, the J gene TRBJ2-6, with D uncertain. The CDR3 runs to 12 residues. Trimming took 5 bases from V and 1 from J, leaving 3 bases between them. Germline values: CDR1 DFQATT, CDR2 SNEGSKA (reference sequence). This CDR3 reads CSASSGANVLTF. Here the CDR3 DNA reads TGCAGTGCTTCTTCTGGGGCCAACGTCCTGACTTTC.

This clonotype was picked up many times. This chain joins TRBV29-1 and TRBJ2-3; 8 positions agree with TRBD2. Germline CDR1 and CDR2: SQVTM and ANQGSEA. The CDR3 is 15 residues long. V shed 1 base, J shed 4 bases, and the junction held 7 bases outside the gene matches. CDR3 protein: CSVEGGAGAADTQYF. In DNA form, the CDR3 reads TGCAGCGTTGAAGGCGGAGCGGGGGCCGCAGATACGCAGTATTTT.